This T cell receptor beta chain was documented in a study of tumor-infiltrating lymphocytes in primary liver carcinoma. Study in general: All lesions had stage T1-T3 N0M0 and about 4 to 10 cm widths.

Co-extraction yielded RNA and DNA from approximately 20-30 mg of unsorted bulk tissue. A constant-region primer primed TCR beta cDNA synthesis from about 0.45 ug of total RNA. Sequencing libraries for TCR beta derived from three nested multiplex PCR rounds that used slightly modified ARM-PCR. Two initial PCR rounds of around 10 cycles each paired TRBV1-TRBV30 forward primers with a C-beta reverse primer. TCRdb redid the calling of the multiplex PCR reads with MiXCR, one entry per CDR3 protein. Seen here are 50,000 to 65,000 distinct CDR3 sequences, about 65% observed once, and the top ten hold less than 45%. Of note for this clonotype: Its antigen is currently unknown. A read error may produce the germline difference seen at one junction end.

Overall study findings and caveats: Less overlap was seen in tumor-adjacent and tumor-blood pairs than in tumor region pairs.

CDR3 length equals 15 residues. This chain connects TRBV12-3 or TRBV12-4 to TRBJ2-7; 11 nucleotides align to TRBD1. The material sequenced was liver tumor tissue from sampling region 4. This sample's subset: tumor region T4, right-lateral pole. The sequence came from a man aged 40-50 years with primary liver carcinoma and hepatitis B virus infection. The CDR3 region is CASNLGQGANCERYF. Here the CDR3 DNA reads TGTGCCAGCAATTTAGGACAGGGGGCCAACTGCGAGCGGTACTTC.